The 19 T cell receptor beta chains in this list originate from one sample, sequenced in a study of post-analysis software for immune sequencing data. Study-wide results and limits: Five TRBV segments occurring more often in patients than controls included TRBV5-6, TRBV5-1 and TRBV20-1.

Each TCR beta cDNA library carried unique molecular identifiers. TCRdb processed the PCR reads anew with MiXCR; each CDR3 protein has one entry. The repertoire holds roughly 620,000 distinct CDR3 sequences, with 44% as singletons. These TCRs' antigens remain unknown. The material sequenced was blood. The origin of the receptors is a girl aged 10 to 17 with multiple sclerosis.

This clonotype was detected only a few times. The chain has TRBV18 and TRBJ1-1, with 7 bases that match TRBD1. CDR1 is KGHSH and CDR2 is LQKENI in the germline V gene. The CDR3 is 15 residues long. V shed 8 bases, J shed 1 base, and the junction held 10 bases outside the gene matches. As DNA, the CDR3 is TGTGCCAGCACAGACAGGGCCACTAAGAACACTGAAGCTTTCTTT. It codes for CASTDRATKNTEAFF.

CDR3: CSVGTGKTNYGYTF. CDR3 nucleotide sequence: TGCAGCGTTGGAACAGGCAAAACTAACTATGGCTACACCTTC. The V gene is TRBV29-1, the J gene TRBJ1-2; possible D gene TRBD1, 5 bases. Per germline, CDR1 SQVTM and CDR2 ANQGSEA. The ends were cut back, 4 bases at V and 0 bases at J, with 12 bases in the middle. CDR3 length equals 14 residues.

The gene calls are TRBV9 and TRBJ2-1; TRBD2 matches at 7 bases. CDR1 is SGDLS, CDR2 YYNGEE, per germline. V lost 4 bases to trimming and J lost 6 bases; unmatched junction nucleotides: 13. The CDR3 extends over 16 amino acids. The CDR3 protein is CASSPQRDSLGNEQFF. The CDR3 bases are TGTGCCAGCAGCCCGCAGCGGGACTCCCTTGGCAATGAGCAGTTCTTC.

This clonotype has a handful of counts. The rearrangement links TRBV2 to TRBJ1-5, with D possibly TRBD1 on 6 matching bases. CDR3 length equals 14 residues. Trimming cost V 8 bases and J 3 bases, with 14 bases left between them. CDR1 is SNHLY and CDR2 is FYNNEI in the germline V gene. The DNA of the CDR3 is TGTGCCAGCGGGTCAGGGGCCAACAATCAGCCCCAGCATTTT. Translated: CASGSGANNQPQHF.

The V call is TRBV2, the J call TRBJ2-1, with a weak D call TRBD2 (6 bases). CDR1 SNHLY and CDR2 FYNNEI come from the germline V gene. The CDR3 totals 12 residues. V was shortened by 8 bases and J by 7 bases, with 12 bases between the two germline ends. The CDR3, as DNA: TGTGCCAGCCAGGTGGGGGGAAATGAGCAGTTCTTC. The encoded protein is CASQVGGNEQFF.

The chain couples TRBV6-5 to TRBJ2-5, with D possibly TRBD1 on 6 matching bases. Matching the DNA end better, TRBJ2-7 makes the J call doubtful. The CDR3 totals 16 residues. CDR1 is MNHEY and CDR2 is SVGAGI in the germline V gene. This chain's CDR3 is CASRHDKGVWGYEQYF. In nucleotides, the CDR3 is TGTGCCAGCAGACACGATAAGGGGGTATGGGGCTACGAGCAGTACTTC.

A single count supports this clonotype. The V gene is TRBV10-3, the J gene TRBJ2-5; D may be TRBD1 (5 bases). CDR1 and CDR2 (germline): ENHRY, SYGVKD. The CDR3 length is 15 residues. V lost 0 bases and J 2 bases, leaving 10 bases between the germline ends. The CDR3 bases are TGTGCCATCAGTGAGTCGTGGGGCGCTCAAGAGACCCAGTACTTC. This translates into CAISESWGAQETQYF.

This clonotype appeared a few times. The gene calls are TRBV12-3 or TRBV12-4 and TRBJ2-5; a possible D gene is TRBD2 (5 bases). Trimming removed 3 bases from V and 5 bases from J, with 22 bases in between. The CDR3 spans 17 residues. The CDR3 region is CASSFQTTRIQSETQYF. DNA of the CDR3: TGTGCCAGCAGTTTCCAGACTACGCGAATCCAGTCGGAGACCCAGTACTTC.

This chain joins TRBV5-1 and TRBJ2-1; the D is unclear. The length of the CDR3 is 13 residues. V was shortened by 2 bases and J by 5 bases, with 8 bases between the two germline ends. The germline gives CDR1 SGHRS, CDR2 YFSETQ. The DNA of the CDR3 is TGCGCCAGCAGCTTCTCACCAGACAATGAGCAGTTCTTC. Protein: CASSFSPDNEQFF.

This clonotype has just a few counts. This chain joins TRBV27 and TRBJ2-1; D is undetermined. V lost 0 bases to trimming and J lost 10 bases, with 13 bases between them. CDR1 and CDR2 (germline): MNHEY, SMNVEV (reference sequence). CDR3 length: 14 amino acids. In nucleotides, the CDR3 is TGTGCCAGCAGTTTATCGGCCTCGAGCTTCGAGCAGTTCTTC. Amino acid sequence: CASSLSASSFEQFF.

This chain uses TRBV9 with TRBJ2-7, with 8 nucleotides matching TRBD1. Losses at the gene ends were 3 bases for V and 1 base for J; bases not matched to a gene: 6. The germline V gene has CDR1 SGDLS and CDR2 YYNGEE. The CDR3 is 15 residues long. The DNA for the CDR3 is TGTGCCAGCAGCGCGTACGGACAGGGATCCTACGAGCAGTACTTC. This sequence encodes CASSAYGQGSYEQYF.

This clonotype was seen more than once but under ten times. The chain is built from TRBV7-9 and TRBJ2-1, with 12 bases aligning to TRBD2. V shed 3 bases and J 5 bases; nucleotides not matched to a gene: 17. The CDR3 covers 20 residues. CDR1 is SEHNR and CDR2 is FQNEAQ in the germline V gene (reference sequence). CDR3 sequence: CASSFNQPGLAGAIDNEQFF. CDR3 DNA sequence: TGTGCCAGCAGCTTTAACCAACCGGGACTAGCGGGCGCTATAGACAATGAGCAGTTCTTC.

This clonotype has only a few counts. The chain joins TRBV5-1 to TRBJ2-7; D not certain. Germline CDR1 SGHRS, CDR2 YFSETQ. Trimming took 0 bases from V and 6 from J, leaving 10 bases between them. The CDR3 contains 13 residues. The CDR3: CASSLAWGSEQYF. The CDR3 DNA sequence: TGCGCCAGCAGCTTGGCCTGGGGATCCGAGCAGTACTTC.

The chain has TRBV29-1 and TRBJ2-1, with 7 bases fitting TRBD1. In germline, CDR1 is SQVTM, CDR2 ANQGSEA. The CDR3 sequence is 12 residues long. Trimming at V came to 1 base and at J to 7 bases, leaving 1 base not matched to a gene. Here the CDR3 reads CSVEGGQNEQFF. CDR3 sequence (DNA): TGCAGCGTTGAAGGGGGACAGAATGAGCAGTTCTTC.

In its sample, this clonotype was seen a few times. The chain combines TRBV6-4 with TRBJ2-1; weak D call: TRBD2 (6 bases). In germline, CDR1 is MRHNA, CDR2 SNTAGT. The CDR3 loop spans 12 amino acids. Trimming left V 10 bases short and J 7 bases short, with 14 bases between. CDR3 residues: CATRAGRNEQFF. CDR3 bases: TGTGCCACCAGGGCCGGGAGAAATGAGCAGTTCTTC.

This chain links TRBV7-2 with TRBJ1-2, with no clear D. V was trimmed by 1 base and J by 1 base, leaving 10 bases between them. Germline-derived CDR1 and CDR2 are SGHTA and FQGNSA. The CDR3 length is 15 residues. The CDR3: CASSLVGGSNYGYTF. Here the CDR3 DNA reads TGTGCCAGCAGCTTAGTAGGTGGCAGTAACTATGGCTACACCTTC. Full variable domain (remainder filled in from reference TRBV7-2 and TRBJ1-2): GAGVSQSPSNKVTEKGKDVELRCDPISGHTALYWYRQSLGQGLEFLIYFQGNSAPDKSGLPSDRFSAERTGGSVSTLTIQRTQQEDSAVYLCASSLVGGSNYGYTFGSGTRLTVV.

The chain uses TRBV6-6 and TRBJ2-1; no clear D. This CDR3 region has 14 residues. V lost 8 bases to trimming and J lost 0 bases, with 11 bases between them. The germline CDR1 and CDR2 sequences are MNHNY and SVGAGI (reference sequence). The CDR3, as DNA: TGTGCCAGCCACCTCCTGGGCTCCTACAATGAGCAGTTCTTC. This encodes CASHLLGSYNEQFF.

Remarks on this clonotype: A much larger clone differs by one base, so this may be a read error. CDR3 in amino acids: CAGSLYGTFPDEQFF. CDR3 DNA sequence: TGTGCCGGCAGCTTGTACGGGACATTCCCCGATGAGCAGTTCTTC. The V gene is TRBV5-5, the J gene TRBJ2-1, with D possibly matching TRBD1 (6 bases). The CDR3 contains 15 residues. Germline V CDR1 and CDR2: SGHKS, YYEKEE (reference sequence).

A few counts support this clonotype. V gene TRBV3-1 combines with J gene TRBJ1-6; possible D gene TRBD1, 5 bases. The CDR3 length is 14 residues. CDR1 is LGHDT and CDR2 is YNNKEL in the germline V gene (reference sequence). The germline V and J ends were trimmed by 4 bases and 7 bases, with 11 bases remaining between them. CDR3 amino acids: CASSLRGANSPLHF. The CDR3 coding sequence is TGTGCCAGCAGCCTTAGGGGAGCCAATTCACCCCTCCACTTT.